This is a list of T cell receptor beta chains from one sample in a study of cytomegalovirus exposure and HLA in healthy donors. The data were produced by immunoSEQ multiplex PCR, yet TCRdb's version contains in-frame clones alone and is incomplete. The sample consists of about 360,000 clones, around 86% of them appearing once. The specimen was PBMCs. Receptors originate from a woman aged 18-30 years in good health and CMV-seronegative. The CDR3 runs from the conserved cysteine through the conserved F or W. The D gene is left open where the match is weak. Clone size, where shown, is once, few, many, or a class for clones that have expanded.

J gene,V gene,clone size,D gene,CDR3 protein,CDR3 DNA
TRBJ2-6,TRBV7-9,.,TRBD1,CASSSFKDRSRRANVLTF,TGTGCCAGCAGCTCCTTTAAGGACAGGTCGCGAAGGGCCAACGTCCTGACTTTC
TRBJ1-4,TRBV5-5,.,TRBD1,CASSTTGTGANEKLFF,TGTGCCAGCAGTACGACAGGGACGGGAGCTAATGAAAAACTGTTTTTT
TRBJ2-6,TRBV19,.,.,CASSMWAGLGSSGANVLTF,TGTGCCAGTAGTATGTGGGCGGGCCTGGGGAGCTCTGGGGCCAACGTCCTGACTTTC
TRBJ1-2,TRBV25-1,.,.,CASSQGTVYGYTF,TGTGCCAGCAGCCAGGGGACGGTTTATGGCTACACCTTC
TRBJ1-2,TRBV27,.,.,CASSFLSTNYGYTF,TGTGCCAGCAGTTTTCTAAGTACCAACTATGGCTACACCTTC
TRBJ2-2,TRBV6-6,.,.,CASGGTNTGELFF,TGTGCCAGCGGGGGGACCAACACCGGGGAGCTGTTTTTT
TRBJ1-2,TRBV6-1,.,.,CASSNQQVNGYTF,TGTGCCAGCAGTAATCAACAGGTGAATGGCTACACCTTC
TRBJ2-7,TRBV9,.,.,CASSQRPMVIDEQYF,TGTGCCAGCAGCCAGAGGCCGATGGTTATAGACGAGCAGTACTTC
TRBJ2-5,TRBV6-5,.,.,CASSLLAKETQYF,TGTGCCAGCAGTCTTCTAGCCAAAGAGACCCAGTACTTC
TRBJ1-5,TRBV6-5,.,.,CASTPGGERNQPQHF,TGTGCCAGCACCCCCGGCGGGGAACGCAATCAGCCCCAGCATTTT
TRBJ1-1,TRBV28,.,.,CASRAGQSNTEAFF,TGTGCCAGCAGGGCCGGACAGTCGAACACTGAAGCTTTCTTT
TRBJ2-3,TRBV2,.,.,CASRYGGRSTDTQYF,TGTGCCAGCAGGTACGGCGGCCGTAGCACAGATACGCAGTATTTT
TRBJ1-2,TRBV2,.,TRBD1,CASRQSEGQGRVYGYTF,TGTGCCAGTCGGCAGTCGGAGGGACAGGGACGGGTCTATGGCTACACCTTC
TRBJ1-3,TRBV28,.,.,CASNSGSSGNTIYF,TGTGCCAGCAATTCAGGCAGCTCTGGAAACACCATATATTTT
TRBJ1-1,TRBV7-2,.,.,CASSLATQGTTEAFF,TGTGCCAGCAGCTTAGCAACCCAGGGTACCACTGAAGCTTTCTTT
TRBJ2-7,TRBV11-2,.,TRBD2,CASSFTSGISYEQYF,TGTGCCAGCAGCTTTACTAGCGGAATATCCTACGAGCAGTACTTC
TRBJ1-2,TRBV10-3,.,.,CAISEQGTANYGYTF,TGTGCCATCAGTGAACAGGGAACGGCTAACTATGGCTACACCTTC
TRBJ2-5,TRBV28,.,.,CASGREETQYF,TGTGCCAGCGGCAGGGAAGAGACCCAGTACTTC
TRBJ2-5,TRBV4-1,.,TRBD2,CASSQYPSGRRETQYF,TGCGCCAGCAGCCAATACCCTAGCGGGAGGAGGGAGACCCAGTACTTC
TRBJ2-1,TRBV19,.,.,CASIREPKSYNEQFF,TGTGCCAGCATACGGGAGCCCAAATCCTACAATGAGCAGTTCTTC
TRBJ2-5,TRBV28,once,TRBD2,CAIAPAGLAFETQYF,TGTGCCATCGCCCCAGCGGGACTAGCTTTCGAGACCCAGTACTTC
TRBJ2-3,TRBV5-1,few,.,CASSLETSTDTQYF,TGCGCCAGCAGCTTGGAGACTAGCACAGATACGCAGTATTTT
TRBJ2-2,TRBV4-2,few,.,CASSPGLVTGELFF,TGTGCCAGCAGTCCGGGACTGGTCACCGGGGAGCTGTTTTTT
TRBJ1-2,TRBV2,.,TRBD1,CASRGGTGGKYGYTF,TGTGCCAGCAGGGGCGGGACAGGGGGCAAATATGGCTACACCTTC
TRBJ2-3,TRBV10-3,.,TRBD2,CAIKAGGEADTQYF,TGTGCCATCAAGGCGGGGGGCGAGGCAGATACGCAGTATTTT
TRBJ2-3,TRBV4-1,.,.,CASSQDFSPDTQYF,TGCGCCAGCAGCCAAGATTTTAGCCCAGATACGCAGTATTTT
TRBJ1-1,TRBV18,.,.,CASSPQGSNTEAFF,TGTGCCAGCTCACCTCAGGGGTCGAACACTGAAGCTTTCTTT
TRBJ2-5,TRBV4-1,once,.,CASSQGGFLETQYF,TGCGCCAGCAGCCAAGGCGGGTTTCTGGAGACCCAGTACTTC
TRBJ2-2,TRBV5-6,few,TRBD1,CASSPPWAGGAIGELFF,TGTGCCAGCAGCCCCCCATGGGCAGGGGGCGCGATCGGGGAGCTGTTTTTT
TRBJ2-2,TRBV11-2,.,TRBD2,CASSLVIYSGGAGGELFF,TGTGCCAGCAGCTTAGTCATTTATAGCGGGGGGGCCGGCGGGGAGCTGTTTTTT
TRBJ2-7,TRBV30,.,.,CAWSATENEQYF,TGTGCCTGGAGTGCGACGGAGAACGAGCAGTACTTC
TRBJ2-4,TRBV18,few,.,CASSSLETVQYF,TGTGCCAGCTCATCCCTAGAGACCGTTCAGTACTTC